The T cell receptor beta chain described here comes from a study of T cells in Graves' hyperthyroidism and ophthalmopathy. What was amplified from RNA transcripts were TCR beta CDR3 regions. A set of HTBI primers served as the primers for a first-round RT-PCR of the TCR CDR3. Via MiXCR, TCRdb re-called the multiplex PCR reads, giving one row per CDR3 protein. In the table there are around 600,000 distinct CDR3 sequences, 14% of which are singletons. Study conclusions and caveats: Prediction of ophthalmopathy progression came a median roughly 6.6 months pre-onset.

As for this clonotype: As yet, its antigen is unknown.

A patient was excluded if there was uncontrolled infection, other autoimmune disease, pregnancy or lactation. For the diagnoses, clinical symptoms, serum thyroxine and TRAb, thyroid ultrasound and orbital computed tomography were used. The CDR3 loop spans 13 amino acids. The germline gives CDR1 SGHDN, CDR2 FVKESK. Trimming took off 4 bases at V and 5 bases at J, with 11 bases between the two ends. Sequencing was carried out using blood. The chain joins TRBV14 to TRBJ1-2, with unresolved D. The clonotype was recovered from a woman younger than 35 with Graves' ophthalmopathy. The CDR3 nucleotides read TGTGCCAGCAGCCGCCTGAAAGTATATGGCTACACCTTC. Protein product: CASSRLKVYGYTF.